The text below deals with one T cell receptor (beta chain). This specimen comes from a study of blood T cell repertoires in COVID-19. Study context: Italy, Spain and the United States were the sources of the convalescent and acute COVID-19 samples.

The Seattle patients, enrolled during active infection, were followed longitudinally. CDR3 length: 14 amino acids. CDR1 and CDR2 (germline): SGHTA, FQGNSA. Trimming at V came to 5 bases and at J to 11 bases, leaving 13 bases not matched to a gene. Sequencing used immunoSEQ multiplex PCR; TCRdb keeps in-frame clones, though not all of them. Among about 200,000 clones, around 86% were seen once, and the ten largest hold roughly 10%. This rearrangement joins TRBV7-2 to TRBJ1-1, with 8 bases matching TRBD1. Sequencing was carried out using peripheral blood. The TCR sequence derives from a woman aged 45-65 years with COVID-19, enrolled during active disease. The CDR3 coding sequence is TGTGCCAGCAGCCCCTTAGGACAGGGTATTTTGGCTTTCTTT. Translated: CASSPLGQGILAFF.